This T cell receptor beta chain was retrieved from a study of cytomegalovirus exposure and HLA in healthy donors. Trimming removed 2 bases from V and 5 bases from J; junction bases left unmatched: 9. This CDR3 spans 16 amino acids. The V gene's germline CDR1 is SGHRS and CDR2 YFSETQ. Here immunoSEQ multiplex PCR was the method, and the copy in TCRdb shows in-frame clones only, minus some. The sample lists 70,000 to 80,000 clones, roughly 95% occurring once. The donors were members of the roughly 120-subject validation cohort (separate from the approximately 670-subject first cohort). This sequence originates from a woman aged 18-30 years in good health and CMV-seropositive. Sample: PBMCs. The chain joins TRBV5-1 to TRBJ2-1, with 8 bases fitting TRBD2. CDR3 region: CASSFTSGRSNNEQFF. The CDR3, as DNA: TGCGCCAGCAGCTTTACCAGCGGGAGAAGTAACAATGAGCAGTTCTTC.